This is a list of T cell receptor beta chains from one sample in a study of cytomegalovirus exposure and HLA in healthy donors. Here immunoSEQ multiplex PCR was the method, and the copy in TCRdb shows in-frame clones only, minus some. The sample holds under 200,000 clones, roughly three quarters seen once. The sequenced material came from PBMCs. The origin of the receptors is a woman between 45 and 60 years old in good health and CMV-seropositive. Both conserved end residues are part of each CDR3. The D gene is left open where the match is weak. Expanded clones get a size class; other rows say once, few or many, or leave the size out.

d_gene	abundance	v_gene	j_gene	CDR3aa	CDR3nt
TRBD1	-	TRBV4-2	TRBJ1-4	CASSPNRGREKLFF	TGTGCCAGCAGCCCAAACAGGGGCCGCGAAAAACTGTTTTTT
TRBD1	-	TRBV15	TRBJ1-5	CATSRDRGRDNQPQHF	TGTGCCACCAGCAGAGACAGGGGGCGCGACAATCAGCCCCAGCATTTT
-	-	TRBV19	TRBJ1-1	CASSIGGVKNTEAFF	TGTGCCAGTAGTATTGGCGGGGTAAAGAACACTGAAGCTTTCTTT
-	once	TRBV5-6	TRBJ1-2	CASSQTGNYGYTF	TGTGCCAGCAGCCAAACAGGGAACTATGGCTACACCTTC
TRBD2	-	TRBV4-2	TRBJ2-1	CASSPGLAGNEQFF	TGTGCCAGCAGCCCGGGACTAGCGGGGAATGAGCAGTTCTTC
TRBD1	-	TRBV4-3	TRBJ1-3	CASSPLTGTSGNTIYF	TGCGCCAGCAGCCCTTTGACAGGGACCTCTGGAAACACCATATATTTT
TRBD1	-	TRBV6-1	TRBJ1-3	CASSLTGVGNTIYF	TGTGCCAGCAGCCTCACAGGGGTCGGAAACACCATATATTTT
TRBD2	-	TRBV7-3	TRBJ2-1	CASSLVGTSSLNEQFF	TGTGCCAGCAGCTTAGTGGGGACTAGCTCCCTCAATGAGCAGTTCTTC
TRBD1	-	TRBV19	TRBJ2-5	CASSPTGGTVATQYF	TGTGCCAGTAGCCCGACAGGGGGCACAGTAGCGACCCAGTACTTC
-	-	TRBV7-2	TRBJ2-7	CASSLTGWSQDSSYEQYF	TGTGCCAGCAGCTTAACAGGGTGGTCGCAGGACTCATCCTACGAGCAGTACTTC
-	-	TRBV9	TRBJ2-1	CASSPPASGHYNEQFF	TGTGCCAGCAGCCCCCCGGCGAGCGGGCACTACAATGAGCAGTTCTTC
TRBD2	-	TRBV6-4	TRBJ2-1	CASSDGGSKVNEQFF	TGTGCCAGCAGTGATGGCGGGAGTAAGGTCAATGAGCAGTTCTTC
-	-	TRBV28	TRBJ1-2	CASSSPVGYTF	TGTGCCAGCAGTTCTCCCGTTGGCTACACCTTC
-	-	TRBV7-6	TRBJ2-2	CASSLHQGLGGELFF	TGTGCCAGCAGCTTGCACCAGGGCCTGGGCGGGGAGCTGTTTTTT
TRBD2	-	TRBV7-9	TRBJ2-5	CASSLGIAGGQETQYF	TGTGCCAGCAGCTTAGGAATAGCGGGGGGCCAAGAGACCCAGTACTTC
TRBD1	few	TRBV28	TRBJ1-4	CASAPGQRREKLFF	TGTGCCTCCGCTCCGGGACAGCGGCGGGAAAAACTGTTTTTT
TRBD2	-	TRBV27	TRBJ2-1	CASNPSGGAGEQFF	TGTGCCAGCAATCCTAGCGGGGGCGCAGGTGAGCAGTTCTTC
-	-	TRBV5-1	TRBJ1-2	CASSLEGFSANYGYTF	TGCGCCAGCAGCTTGGAGGGGTTTTCGGCTAACTATGGCTACACCTTC
-	-	TRBV7-2	TRBJ2-2	CASSFLPGATGELFF	TGTGCCAGCAGCTTTTTGCCCGGAGCAACCGGGGAGCTGTTTTTT
-	-	TRBV7-6	TRBJ2-7	CASSPGSQAHYEQYF	TGTGCCAGCAGCCCCGGATCCCAGGCCCATTACGAGCAGTACTTC
-	once	TRBV29-1	TRBJ2-3	CSVPQGAGGTDTQYF	TGCAGCGTTCCCCAGGGGGCGGGAGGCACAGATACGCAGTATTTT
TRBD2	-	TRBV18	TRBJ2-1	CASSPAGEMKQFF	TGTGCCAGCTCACCGGCGGGAGAAATGAAGCAGTTCTTC
TRBD2	-	TRBV5-6	TRBJ2-3	CASSLAGSGSSDTQYF	TGTGCCAGCAGCTTGGCGGGTAGCGGGTCCTCGGATACGCAGTATTTT
-	-	TRBV15	TRBJ1-4	CATSWARGGDEKLFF	TGTGCCACCAGCTGGGCGAGAGGAGGGGATGAAAAACTGTTTTTT
TRBD2	-	TRBV6-6	TRBJ2-7	CASSYEAGAYYEQYF	TGTGCCAGCAGTTACGAAGCGGGGGCGTACTACGAGCAGTACTTC
-	-	TRBV7-3	TRBJ1-2	CASSNRRGNGYTF	TGTGCCAGCAGCAACCGGAGGGGCAATGGCTACACCTTC
TRBD1	-	TRBV7-7	TRBJ2-2	CAIGQGIRNTGELFF	TGTGCTATCGGACAGGGAATAAGAAACACCGGGGAGCTGTTTTTT
-	-	TRBV28	TRBJ2-7	CASSLLQGFAYEQYF	TGTGCCAGCAGTTTACTCCAGGGGTTCGCCTACGAGCAGTACTTC
TRBD1	-	TRBV6-6	TRBJ1-2	CASSSNRGRPSF	TGTGCCAGCAGTTCAAACAGGGGCCGTCCCTCCTTC
TRBD2	once	TRBV4-3	TRBJ2-7	CASSPGLAGGPFYEQYF	TGCGCCAGCAGTCCCGGACTAGCGGGGGGGCCGTTTTACGAGCAGTACTTC
-	few	TRBV20-1	TRBJ1-1	CSARGQAEAFF	TGCAGTGCTAGAGGACAGGCTGAAGCTTTCTTT
-	-	TRBV18	TRBJ2-5	CASSPTQQETQYF	TGTGCCAGCTCACCAACACAGCAAGAGACCCAGTACTTC
-	-	TRBV11-2	TRBJ2-6	CASSSSGANGLTF	TGTGCCAGCAGCTCCTCTGGGGCCAACGGCCTGACTTTC
-	-	TRBV9	TRBJ1-1	CASSVAWGHRLSTEAFF	TGTGCCAGCAGCGTAGCTTGGGGGCACAGGTTGAGCACTGAAGCTTTCTTT
-	-	TRBV29-1	TRBJ2-1	CSVEAGTVSYNEQFF	TGCAGCGTTGAGGCGGGGACAGTGTCGTACAATGAGCAGTTCTTC
-	-	TRBV4-3	TRBJ1-5	CASSQDPGLSDSNQPQHF	TGCGCCAGCAGCCAAGATCCCGGTCTAAGCGATAGCAATCAGCCCCAGCATTTT
-	-	TRBV7-9	TRBJ2-7	CASRDSGLYEQYF	TGTGCCAGCAGGGATAGCGGTCTCTACGAGCAGTACTTC
-	once	TRBV5-1	TRBJ1-4	CASSLGDLTPEKLFF	TGCGCCAGCAGCCTAGGGGACTTAACCCCCGAAAAACTGTTTTTT
-	-	TRBV5-1	TRBJ1-2	CASSQSSANYGYTF	TGCGCCAGCAGCCAGTCCAGCGCTAACTATGGCTACACCTTC
TRBD1	-	TRBV28	TRBJ1-1	CASSLQGENTEAFF	TGTGCCAGCAGTTTACAGGGGGAGAACACTGAAGCTTTCTTT
-	-	TRBV4-1	TRBJ1-5	CASSQEGRSNQPQHF	TGCGCCAGCAGCCAAGAGGGCAGGAGCAATCAGCCCCAGCATTTT
TRBD2	few	TRBV30	TRBJ2-1	CAWSVRGLAGGPWNEQFF	TGTGCCTGGAGTGTACGTGGACTAGCGGGAGGGCCGTGGAATGAGCAGTTCTTC
-	-	TRBV28	TRBJ1-6	CASSLTGQNNSPLHF	TGTGCCAGCAGTTTAACCGGACAGAATAATTCACCCCTCCACTTT
TRBD1	-	TRBV5-6	TRBJ1-1	CASSWGTGSLNTEAFF	TGTGCCAGCAGCTGGGGGACAGGGTCCTTGAACACTGAAGCTTTCTTT
TRBD2	once	TRBV13	TRBJ2-1	CASSSGLAYNEQFF	TGTGCCAGCAGCTCGGGACTAGCCTACAATGAGCAGTTCTTC
-	-	TRBV11-1	TRBJ2-5	CASSPRRRETQYF	TGTGCCAGCAGCCCTAGGCGTCGGGAGACCCAGTACTTC
-	-	TRBV7-2	TRBJ1-1	CASSFLRNTEAFF	TGTGCCAGCAGCTTCCTCAGAAACACTGAAGCTTTCTTT
TRBD1	-	TRBV25-1	TRBJ2-1	CASSEFRQGPNNEQFF	TGTGCCAGCAGTGAATTCAGACAGGGGCCTAACAATGAGCAGTTCTTC
TRBD1	few	TRBV28	TRBJ1-3	CASSANRGTSGNTIYF	TGTGCCAGCAGTGCTAACAGGGGGACCTCTGGAAACACCATATATTTC
-	-	TRBV5-1	TRBJ1-2	CASSLVQGLGYGYTF	TGCGCCAGCAGCTTGGTTCAGGGGCTAGGCTATGGCTACACCTTC
TRBD2	-	TRBV7-2	TRBJ2-3	CASNPGLVTDTQYF	TGTGCCAGCAACCCGGGACTAGTCACAGATACGCAGTATTTT